The T cell receptor (beta chain) described here comes from a study of beta chain features in type 1 diabetes. Study-wide findings and caveats: Type 1 diabetes patients had moderately but significantly shorter TCRB CDR3s in all four CD4+ subsets.

Via CD45RO/CCR7/CD25/CD127/CD95/CD27, cells of the CD4+ naive, central memory, regulatory and stem cell-like memory subsets were sorted. Only a few counts were recorded for this clone. What it binds is unknown. Other DNA sequences in the same sample also yield this CDR3. Reverse transcribing all isolated RNA meant expressed TCRB transcripts were sequenced. The table came from immunoSEQ multiplex PCR; TCRdb's copy has only in-frame clones and leaves some out. The sample gives over 120,000 clones, about an eighth of which show up once; approximately 1.3% is in the top ten. Trimming took 5 bases from V and 5 from J, leaving 10 bases between them. This CDR3 is 13 amino acids long. Germline V gene sequence: CDR1 SGHVS, CDR2 FNYEAQ.

The chain joins TRBV7-6 to TRBJ2-1; the D is unclear. Sequences were obtained from central memory CD4+ T cells from blood. This TCR came from a man younger than 35 with type 1 diabetes. Here the CDR3 reads CASSLGPNNEQFF. In nucleotides, the CDR3 is TGTGCCAGCAGCCTCGGGCCTAACAATGAGCAGTTCTTC. Full variable domain (remainder filled in from reference TRBV7-6 and TRBJ2-1): GAGVSQSPRYKVTKRGQDVALRCDPISGHVSLYWYRQALGQGPEFLTYFNYEAQQDKSGLPNDRFSAERPEGSISTLTIQRTEQRDSAMYRCASSLGPNNEQFFGPGTRLTVL.